This T cell receptor (beta chain) was documented in a study of cytomegalovirus exposure and HLA in healthy donors. CDR1 is MGHRA, CDR2 YSYEKL, per germline. The junction had 6 bases not matched to a gene; V was cut back by 4 bases and J by 5 bases. The CDR3 contains 15 residues. 60 Vbeta and 13 Jbeta primers were used in PCR. Profiling relied on immunoSEQ multiplex PCR, and the TCRdb table lists in-frame clones only, not all of them. This table holds 130,000 or so clones, 84% found once. The source is a woman between 18 and 29 years old in good health and CMV-seropositive. This rearrangement joins TRBV4-1 to TRBJ2-1; 9 nucleotides match TRBD2. Source material: PBMCs. The CDR3 spells CASSRAGTSNNEQFF. Written as DNA, the CDR3 is TGCGCCAGCAGCCGGGCGGGGACTAGCAACAATGAGCAGTTCTTC.